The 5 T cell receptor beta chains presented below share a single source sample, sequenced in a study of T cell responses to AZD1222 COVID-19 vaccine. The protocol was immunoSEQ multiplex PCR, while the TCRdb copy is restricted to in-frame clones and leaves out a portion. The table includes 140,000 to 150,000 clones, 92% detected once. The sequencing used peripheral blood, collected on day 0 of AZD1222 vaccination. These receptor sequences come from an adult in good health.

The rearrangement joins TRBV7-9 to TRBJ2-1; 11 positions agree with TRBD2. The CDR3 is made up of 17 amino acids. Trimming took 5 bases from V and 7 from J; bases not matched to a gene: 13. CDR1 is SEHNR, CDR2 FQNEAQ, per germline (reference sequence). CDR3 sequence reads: CASSPPLSGRAVNEQFF. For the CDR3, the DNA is TGTGCCAGCAGCCCACCCCTTAGCGGGAGGGCCGTTAATGAGCAGTTCTTC.

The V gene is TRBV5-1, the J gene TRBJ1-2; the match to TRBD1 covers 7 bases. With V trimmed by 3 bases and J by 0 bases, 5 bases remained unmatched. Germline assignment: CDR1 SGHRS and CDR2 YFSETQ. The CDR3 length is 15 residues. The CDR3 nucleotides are TGCGCCAGCAGCTACCGGGACAGACCTAACTATGGCTACACCTTC. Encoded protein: CASSYRDRPNYGYTF.

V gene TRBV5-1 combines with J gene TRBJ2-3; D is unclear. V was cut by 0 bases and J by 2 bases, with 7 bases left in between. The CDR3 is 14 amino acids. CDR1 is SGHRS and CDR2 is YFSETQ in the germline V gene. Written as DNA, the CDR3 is TGCGCCAGCAGCTTGGGGCCCTCCACAGATACGCAGTATTTT. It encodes CASSLGPSTDTQYF.

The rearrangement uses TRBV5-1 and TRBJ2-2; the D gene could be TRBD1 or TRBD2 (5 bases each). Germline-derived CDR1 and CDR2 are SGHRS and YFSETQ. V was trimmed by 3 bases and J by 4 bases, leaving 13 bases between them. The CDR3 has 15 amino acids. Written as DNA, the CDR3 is TGCGCCAGCAGCTGGGTCCCGGGGCCCACCGGGGAGCTGTTTTTT. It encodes CASSWVPGPTGELFF. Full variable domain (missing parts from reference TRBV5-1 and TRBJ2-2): KAGVTQTPRYLIKTRGQQVTLSCSPISGHRSVSWYQQTPGQGLQFLFEYFSETQRNKGNFPGRFSGRQFSNSRSEMNVSTLELGDSALYLCASSWVPGPTGELFFGEGSRLTVL.

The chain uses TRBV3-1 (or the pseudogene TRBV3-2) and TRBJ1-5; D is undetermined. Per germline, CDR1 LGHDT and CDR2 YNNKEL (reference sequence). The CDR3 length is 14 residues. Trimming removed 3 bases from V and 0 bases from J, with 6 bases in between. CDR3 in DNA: TGTGCCAGCAGCCAGGGATATAGCAATCAGCCCCAGCATTTT. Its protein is CASSQGYSNQPQHF.